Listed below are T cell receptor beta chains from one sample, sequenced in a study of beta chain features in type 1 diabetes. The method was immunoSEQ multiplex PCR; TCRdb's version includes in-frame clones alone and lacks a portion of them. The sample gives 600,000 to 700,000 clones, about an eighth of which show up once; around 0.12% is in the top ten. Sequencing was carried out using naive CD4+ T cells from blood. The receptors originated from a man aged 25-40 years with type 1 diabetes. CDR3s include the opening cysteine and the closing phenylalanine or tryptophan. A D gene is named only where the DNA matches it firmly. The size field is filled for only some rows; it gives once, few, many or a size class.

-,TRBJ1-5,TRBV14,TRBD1,TGTGCCAGCAGCCGAGGGGGCAAACAGCCCCAGCATTTT,CASSRGGKQPQHF
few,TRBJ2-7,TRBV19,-,TGTGCCAGTAGTATGACCCAATACGAGCAGTACTTC,CASSMTQYEQYF
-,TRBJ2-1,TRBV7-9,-,TGTGCCAGCAGCTTCCGGGACCCGGATTACAATGAGCAGTTCTTC,CASSFRDPDYNEQFF
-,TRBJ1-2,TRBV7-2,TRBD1,TGTGCCAGCAGCTTTAACTCACAGGGGGAAAAGGGTGGCTACACCTTC,CASSFNSQGEKGGYTF
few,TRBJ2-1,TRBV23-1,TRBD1,TGCGCCAGCAGTCAGCGACCGGGACAGCAATACAATGAGCAGTTCTTC,CASSQRPGQQYNEQFF
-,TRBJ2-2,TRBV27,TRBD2,TGTGCCAGCAGTTTCCCCGAGACTAGCGGGGGGCCACGGGAGCTGTTTTTT,CASSFPETSGGPRELFF
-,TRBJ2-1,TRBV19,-,TGTGCCAGTAGTATAAGGCGGTACAATGAGCAGTTCTTC,CASSIRRYNEQFF
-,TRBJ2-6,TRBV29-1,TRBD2,TGCAGCGTTAGGACTAGCGGGGGGGCCAGATCTGGGGCCAACGTCCTGACTTTC,CSVRTSGGARSGANVLTF
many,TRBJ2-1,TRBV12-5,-,TGTGCTAGTCAGCAATCGGGAAACAATGAGCAGTTCTTC,CASQQSGNNEQFF
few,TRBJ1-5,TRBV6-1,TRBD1,TGTGCCAGCAGACAACAGGGGGCGAGCAATCAGCCCCAGCATTTT,CASRQQGASNQPQHF
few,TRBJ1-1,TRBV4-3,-,TGCGCCAGCAGCCAGGTCGTGGCTGAGTCGAACACTGAAGCTTTCTTT,CASSQVVAESNTEAFF
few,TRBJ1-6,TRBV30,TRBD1,TGTGCCTGGAGTGGACTCAGGCCGGGACAGGAGAATTCACCCCTCCACTTT,CAWSGLRPGQENSPLHF
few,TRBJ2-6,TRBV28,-,TGTGCCAGCAGTTCAATGGGGGCTCCTGGGGCCAACGTCCTGACTTTC,CASSSMGAPGANVLTF
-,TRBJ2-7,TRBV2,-,TGTGCCAGCAGTGATTTAACAGCAGCCTCCGAGCAGTACTTC,CASSDLTAASEQYF
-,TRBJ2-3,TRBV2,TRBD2,TGTGCCAGCAGCCCCACAAAAGCGGGGGATAGCACAGATACGCAGTATTTT,CASSPTKAGDSTDTQYF
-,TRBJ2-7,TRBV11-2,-,TGTGCCAGCAGCCCCGGTAGTAGTGGTGCGCAGTACTTC,CASSPGSSGAQYF
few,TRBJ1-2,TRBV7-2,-,TGTGCCAGCAGCTTAAACGGCTATGGCTACACCTTC,CASSLNGYGYTF
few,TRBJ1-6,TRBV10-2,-,TGCGCCAGCAGTGAGACAGAAAATAATTCACCCCTCCACTTT,CASSETENNSPLHF
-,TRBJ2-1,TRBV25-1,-,TGTGCCAGCAGTGAACCCGGGACCGGCCGTAATGAGCAGTTCTTC,CASSEPGTGRNEQFF
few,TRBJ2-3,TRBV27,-,TGTGCCAGCAGTTTATCGTATGCTGATACGCAGTATTTT,CASSLSYADTQYF
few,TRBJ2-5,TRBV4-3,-,TGCGCCAGCAGCCAAGGGCAAGGGGAGACCCAGTACTTC,CASSQGQGETQYF
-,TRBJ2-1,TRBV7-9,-,TGTGCCAGCAGCCCTCCTTTAGGGCTAGCGAGCTCCTACAATGAGCAGTTCTTC,CASSPPLGLASSYNEQFF
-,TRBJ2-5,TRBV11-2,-,TGTGCCAGCAGCTTAGAGAGGCGGCCTTGGGATGAGACCCAGTACTTC,CASSLERRPWDETQYF
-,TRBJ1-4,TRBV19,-,TGTGCCAGTAGTTCCACGGTCCCTGAAAAACTGTTTTTT,CASSSTVPEKLFF
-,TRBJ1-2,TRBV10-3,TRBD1,TGTGCCATCAGACCCACAGGGGACTATGGCTACACCTTC,CAIRPTGDYGYTF
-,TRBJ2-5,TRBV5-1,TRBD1,TGCGCCAGCAGCTTGGGACAGGGACGGCAAGAGACCCAGTACTTC,CASSLGQGRQETQYF
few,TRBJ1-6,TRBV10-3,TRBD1,TGTGCCATCAGTGGGACAGGTAATAGTTCACCCCTCCACTTT,CAISGTGNSSPLHF
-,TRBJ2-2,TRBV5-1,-,TGCGCCAGCAGCTTGGAGGGCACCGGGGAGCTGTTTTTT,CASSLEGTGELFF
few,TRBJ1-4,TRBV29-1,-,TGCAGCGTTGAAGATGGGAGGACTAATGAAAAACTGTTTTTT,CSVEDGRTNEKLFF
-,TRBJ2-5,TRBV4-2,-,TGTGCCAGCAGCCAAGATAGGCAGGGTAGGGCCCAGTACTTC,CASSQDRQGRAQYF
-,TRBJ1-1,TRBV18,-,TGTGCCAGCTCACCACGGTCTGGGGTTAACACTGAAGCTTTCTTT,CASSPRSGVNTEAFF
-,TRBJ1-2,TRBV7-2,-,TGTGCCAGCAGCTTAGAGGGCTATGGCTACACCTTC,CASSLEGYGYTF
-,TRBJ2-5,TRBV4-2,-,TGTGCCAGCAGCCAAGATTGGGCCTCCATTTGGGAGACCCAGTACTTC,CASSQDWASIWETQYF